This T cell receptor (beta chain) is from a study of T-cell memory formation after mild COVID-19. Study at large: Most TCR clusters belonged to a single donor. Study outcomes and limitations: Most CD4+ clones that shrank were in CM and EM, while CD8+ ones turned up in EMRA. Researchers found some responding clones in pre-infection memory, a sign that cross-reactive memory joined.

TCRdb re-called the 5' RACE reads with MiXCR, one entry per CDR3 protein. The table includes over 450,000 distinct CDR3 sequences, about a fifth detected once. In the case of this clonotype: The antigen is unknown.

The V and J ends lost 4 bases and 2 bases respectively, with 18 bases between them. The CDR3 extends over 15 amino acids. CDR1 is SQVTM and CDR2 is ANQGSEA in the germline V gene. The clonotype originates from an adult woman who had mild COVID-19 (a few samples of this study predate the infection). Cell type and time point are not known. Specimen: PBMCs or a T cell subset sorted from them (not recorded which). The chain employs TRBV29-1 and TRBJ2-7; TRBD1 might be the D (5 bases). The chain's CDR3 is CSVVEAGRQTYEQYF. The DNA of the CDR3 is TGCAGCGTTGTTGAGGCAGGGCGGCAGACCTACGAGCAGTACTTC.